This section outlines one T cell receptor (beta chain) sequence together with its context. Its target is unknown. This specimen comes from a study of spatial heterogeneity in lung cancer. Looking at the study overall: Sequence detection consistently recorded a greater number of beta-chain than alpha-chain sequences. Each distinct TCR and UMI combination averaged more than ten appearances in raw reads. Overall study results and limits: Within tumors, counts of expanded alpha and beta TCRs tracked tumor mutation counts.

Time point in this sample: sample taken at primary tumor resection. There were approximately 69 donors, all of them untreated patients with early-stage non-small cell lung cancer. No cell sorting; template was whole RNA from tumor, lung tissue or PBMC. CDR3 length equals 15 residues. Germline V gene sequence: CDR1 SEHNR, CDR2 FQNEAQ (reference sequence). V shed 1 base and J shed 2 bases, with 9 bases lying between them. MiXCR, run by TCRdb on the 5' RACE reads, gives a single entry per CDR3 protein. This sample has approximately 94,000 distinct CDR3 sequences, with around 4.3% found just once. V usage is TRBV7-9 and J usage is TRBJ2-1; no definite D call. The TCR comes from a male donor with early-stage non-small cell lung cancer. The sequencing used lung tumor tissue, collected at surgery. The CDR3 region has the DNA TGTGCCAGCAGCTTAGGACCGGCGGCCTACAATGAGCAGTTCTTC. It specifies CASSLGPAAYNEQFF.